These 18 T cell receptor beta chains came from one sample sequenced in a study of preoperative IRX-2 immunotherapy in early breast cancer. Profiled with immunoSEQ multiplex PCR; TCRdb holds only in-frame clones, not every one. Among about 2,500 clones, about three quarters were seen once, and the ten largest hold roughly 12%. Treatment specified: preoperative locoregional IRX-2 cytokine immunotherapy. The specimen comprised tumor tissue, sampled before IRX-2 immunotherapy. The receptors shown here come from a human donor with breast cancer.

This clone was detected once. The gene calls are TRBV6-8 and TRBJ1-5, with D possibly matching TRBD1 (5 bases). The CDR3 sequence is 17 residues long. CDR1 MNHGY and CDR2 SAAAGT come from the germline V gene. The ends were cut back, 4 bases at V and 0 bases at J, with 16 bases in the middle. Written as DNA, the CDR3 is TGTGCCAGCAGTTCCCTACCGACAGACTATAGCAATCAGCCCCAGCATTTT. Amino acids: CASSSLPTDYSNQPQHF.

The chain recombines TRBV6-8 with TRBJ2-3; 7 positions match TRBD1. Per germline, CDR1 MNHGY and CDR2 SAAAGT. V was pared by 5 bases and J by 1 base, with 6 bases of the junction left unmatched. The CDR3 length is 15 residues. The CDR3 coding sequence is TGTGCCAGCAGTGAGGCCACAGGGGGCACAGATACGCAGTATTTT. It specifies CASSEATGGTDTQYF.

This sequence joins TRBV28 and TRBJ1-2; D is possibly TRBD1 (5 bases). This CDR3 is built from 14 residues. Germline values: CDR1 MDHEN, CDR2 SYDVKM. V was cut by 5 bases and J by 3 bases, with 13 bases left in between. CDR3 sequence: CASSPEGRDYGYTF. Written as DNA, the CDR3 is TGTGCCAGCAGTCCCGAGGGGAGGGACTATGGCTACACCTTC.

In its sample, this clone is hyperexpanded. The V gene is TRBV23-1, the J gene TRBJ1-2; D ambiguous. TRBV23-1 is identified as an open reading frame with a role that is uncertain. V was shortened by 6 bases and J by 1 base, with 18 bases between the two germline ends. This CDR3 is 16 amino acids long. CDR3 sequence: CASSQDLAQINYGYTF. The CDR3 region has the DNA TGCGCCAGCAGCCAAGATCTCGCCCAGATTAACTATGGCTACACCTTC.

The genes are TRBV28 and TRBJ1-1, with TRBD1 matching over 7 bases. CDR3 size: 15 residues. Losses at the gene ends were 4 bases for V and 4 bases for J; bases not matched to a gene: 9. Germline V CDR1 and CDR2: MDHEN, SYDVKM. CDR3 sequence: CASSSPPGQPTEAFF. CDR3 DNA sequence: TGTGCCAGCAGTTCACCTCCGGGACAGCCCACTGAAGCTTTCTTT.

J is TRBJ2-2 and V is TRBV10-3; D ambiguous. V lost 0 bases and J 5 bases, leaving 4 bases between the germline ends. CDR1 and CDR2 (germline): ENHRY, SYGVKD. The CDR3 consists of 13 residues. This CDR3 reads CAISESYTGELFF. The CDR3 DNA reads TGTGCCATCAGTGAGTCTTATACCGGGGAGCTGTTTTTT.

The chain couples TRBV19 to TRBJ2-4; D may be TRBD2 (6 bases). The CDR3 has 15 residues. Trimming left V 3 bases short and J 0 bases short, with 9 bases between. CDR1 is LNHDA, CDR2 SQIVND, per germline (reference sequence). The CDR3 sequence is CASSMGGAAKNIQYF. For the CDR3, the DNA is TGTGCCAGTAGTATGGGCGGGGCAGCCAAAAACATTCAGTACTTC.

The genes are TRBV19 and TRBJ2-5; 9 bases fit TRBD1. The CDR3 runs to 14 residues. J was trimmed by 5 bases and V by 4 bases; bases with no gene match: 5. The germline gives CDR1 LNHDA, CDR2 SQIVND (reference sequence). CDR3 DNA sequence: TGTGCCAGTAGTAGCGGACAGGGGACGGAGACCCAGTACTTC. Translating it yields CASSSGQGTETQYF.

The CDR3 DNA follows: TGTGCCAGCAGTCCGCAGATATACGAGCAGTACTTC. Residues: CASSPQIYEQYF. The chain uses TRBV25-1 and TRBJ2-7; D call uncertain. V was pared by 5 bases and J by 4 bases, with 9 bases between. This CDR3 contains 12 residues. Germline V gives CDR1 MGHDK, CDR2 SYGVNS.

J is TRBJ2-5 and V is TRBV25-1, with 9 bases fitting TRBD2. This CDR3 spans 16 amino acids. Germline CDR1 is MGHDK and CDR2 is SYGVNS. The J segment lost 1 base and the V segment lost 4 bases, leaving 7 bases of the junction unmatched. The CDR3 reads CASSARAGGSQETQYF. Written as DNA, the CDR3 is TGTGCCAGCAGTGCACGAGCGGGGGGAAGCCAAGAGACCCAGTACTTC.

This clone was found once. The chain combines TRBV6-8 with TRBJ1-2; D ambiguous. V gave up 0 bases and J gave up 1 base, with 12 bases separating them. CDR3 size: 16 residues. The V gene's germline CDR1 is MNHGY and CDR2 SAAAGT. CDR3 sequence: CASSYSPDSYNYGYTF. In DNA form, the CDR3 reads TGTGCCAGCAGTTACTCGCCAGATTCTTATAACTATGGCTACACCTTC.

The J gene is TRBJ1-3, the V gene TRBV6-8, with D possibly matching TRBD1 (5 bases). Germline CDR1 is MNHGY and CDR2 is SAAAGT. V was cut by 5 bases and J by 0 bases, with 8 bases left in between. The CDR3 spans 14 residues. CDR3 DNA sequence: TGTGCCAGCAGTGGGACGTACTCTGGAAACACCATATATTTT. It specifies CASSGTYSGNTIYF.

The gene calls are TRBV30 and TRBJ1-1, with D possibly TRBD1 on 5 matching bases. Per germline, CDR1 GTSNPN and CDR2 SVGIG (reference sequence). The CDR3 is 14 amino acids. V was cut by 2 bases and J by 8 bases, with 18 bases left in between. In nucleotides, the CDR3 is TGTGCCTGGAGTTTTCTCGGGGGACCAACAGAAGCTTTCTTT. This encodes CAWSFLGGPTEAFF.

The chain uses TRBV5-1 and TRBJ2-1; 8 positions agree with TRBD1. Germline CDR1 and CDR2: SGHRS and YFSETQ. The CDR3 sequence is 15 residues long. The ends lost 0 bases at V and 1 base at J; junction bases unmatched: 0. CDR3 amino acids: CASSLGTGSYNEQFF. The CDR3 nucleotides are TGCGCCAGCAGCTTGGGGACAGGGTCCTACAATGAGCAGTTCTTC. Full variable domain (missing parts from reference TRBV5-1 and TRBJ2-1): KAGVTQTPRYLIKTRGQQVTLSCSPISGHRSVSWYQQTPGQGLQFLFEYFSETQRNKGNFPGRFSGRQFSNSRSEMNVSTLELGDSALYLCASSLGTGSYNEQFFGPGTRLTVL.

The sample holds one count of this clone. The CDR3 spells CASSSQSYPPLHF. The CDR3 region has the DNA TGTGCCAGCAGTTCGCAGAGCTATCCACCCCTCCACTTT. This chain links TRBV28 with TRBJ1-6; D is uncertain. V dropped 4 bases and J dropped 11 bases, with 12 bases sitting between them. The germline gives CDR1 MDHEN, CDR2 SYDVKM. This CDR3 contains 13 residues.

The rearrangement uses TRBV11-3 and TRBJ2-5, with D perhaps TRBD1 or TRBD2 (5 bases each). Germline loops: CDR1 SGHNT, CDR2 YENEEA. The CDR3 contains 16 residues. V lost 2 bases and J lost 1, with 14 bases in between. The CDR3 here is CASSLSSAGTQETQYF. CDR3 DNA: TGTGCCAGCAGCTTAAGTTCGGCAGGGACCCAAGAGACCCAGTACTTC.

This clone was seen more than once but under ten times. The rearrangement joins TRBV15 to TRBJ1-1; D gene uncertain. CDR3 length: 17 residues. In germline, CDR1 is LNHNV, CDR2 YYDKDF (reference sequence). V lost 1 base and J lost 0, with 15 bases in between. As DNA, the CDR3 is TGTGCCACCAGCAGAGGGATTAACGGAATTATGAACACTGAAGCTTTCTTT. Translating gives CATSRGINGIMNTEAFF.

This chain connects TRBV6-8 to TRBJ1-2; D is unresolved. Looked up from germline, CDR1 is MNHGY and CDR2 is SAAAGT. The CDR3 is made up of 14 amino acids. The V end was cut by 6 bases, the J end by 0 bases, with 11 bases between. CDR3: CASREPGTNYGYTF. In DNA form, the CDR3 reads TGTGCCAGCAGGGAACCGGGAACTAACTATGGCTACACCTTC.